A selection of T cell receptor beta chains follows, all from one sample in a study of regulatory T cells. Data came from immunoSEQ multiplex PCR; TCRdb stores just in-frame clones and leaves some out. The sample includes nearly 30,000 clones, 85% to 95% of them seen just once. The material sequenced was conventional CD4+ T cells sorted from blood. These receptors were taken from a person aged 18 to 30 with CD3G deficiency. Each CDR3 is given with its conserved first and last residue. Fields, in order: V gene, J gene, D gene, clone size, CDR3 DNA, CDR3 protein. D genes are given only for firm matches. Only some rows state a clone size, as once, few, many or a class for expanded clones.

v_call: TRBV10-3; j_call: TRBJ2-7; d_call: .; clone_size: .; cdr3_nt: TGTGCCATCAGTGCAGGGGCGAGCTACGAGCAGTACTTC; cdr3_aa: CAISAGASYEQYF
v_call: TRBV6-1; j_call: TRBJ2-1; d_call: TRBD2; clone_size: .; cdr3_nt: TGTGCCAGCAGTGAAGCAACGGCGGGAGTATCCTACAATGAGCAGTTCTTC; cdr3_aa: CASSEATAGVSYNEQFF
v_call: TRBV18; j_call: TRBJ2-5; d_call: .; clone_size: .; cdr3_nt: TGTGCCAGCTCACCGAATCGGGAGATGGAGACCCAGTACTTC; cdr3_aa: CASSPNREMETQYF
v_call: TRBV18; j_call: TRBJ2-7; d_call: .; clone_size: .; cdr3_nt: TGTGCCAGCGCTATCTCCCCTGACTCCTACGAGCAGTACTTC; cdr3_aa: CASAISPDSYEQYF
v_call: TRBV19; j_call: TRBJ2-2; d_call: TRBD1; clone_size: .; cdr3_nt: TGTGCCAGTAGAAGGACCGACAGGGGGCTCACCGGGGAGCTGTTTTTT; cdr3_aa: CASRRTDRGLTGELFF
v_call: TRBV11-2; j_call: TRBJ2-6; d_call: .; clone_size: few; cdr3_nt: TGTGCCAGCAGCTTAGAGGCTCACTCTGGGGCCAACGTCCTGACTTTC; cdr3_aa: CASSLEAHSGANVLTF
v_call: TRBV6-1; j_call: TRBJ1-2; d_call: .; clone_size: .; cdr3_nt: TGTGCCAGCATGGGCGAGACTGGCTACACCTTC; cdr3_aa: CASMGETGYTF
v_call: TRBV6-1; j_call: TRBJ2-2; d_call: .; clone_size: .; cdr3_nt: TGTGCCAGCAAGCAGCTAGGGTTGAACACCGGGGAGCTGTTTTTT; cdr3_aa: CASKQLGLNTGELFF
v_call: TRBV28; j_call: TRBJ2-7; d_call: TRBD2; clone_size: few; cdr3_nt: TGTGCCAGCAGTTTTAGCGGGAGCTCCTACGAGCAGTACTTC; cdr3_aa: CASSFSGSSYEQYF
v_call: TRBV23-1; j_call: TRBJ1-5; d_call: TRBD1; clone_size: .; cdr3_nt: TGCGCCAGCAGTCCCCACACACAGGGGGCCGGACAGCCCCAGCATTTT; cdr3_aa: CASSPHTQGAGQPQHF